This TCR beta chain was recorded in a study of beta chain features in type 1 diabetes. Deletions cut 2 bases from V and 10 bases from J, with 8 bases between. The germline V gene has CDR1 MNHEY and CDR2 SVGAGI. This CDR3 region has 11 residues. To note about this clone: The target antigen is unknown.

Study-level results: Lower insertion and higher deletion counts appeared at VDJ junctions in type 1 diabetes patients. Whether HLA type affects TCRB rearrangement stayed undetermined in the present work. In cDNA sequencing, cells with high TCR expression could be over-represented.

Sequencing targeted expressed TCRB transcripts, as all isolated RNA had been reverse transcribed. TCRdb's copy holds only in-frame clones and misses some; the assay was immunoSEQ multiplex PCR. The profile shows roughly 170,000 clones, roughly an eighth of them singletons. The TCR sequence derives from a young woman in good health. The specimen was central memory CD4+ T cells from blood. The chain recombines TRBV6-5 with TRBJ1-1, with D unclear. The CDR3 loop reads CASSYGPTAFF. The CDR3 region has the DNA TGTGCCAGCAGTTACGGGCCCACAGCTTTCTTT.